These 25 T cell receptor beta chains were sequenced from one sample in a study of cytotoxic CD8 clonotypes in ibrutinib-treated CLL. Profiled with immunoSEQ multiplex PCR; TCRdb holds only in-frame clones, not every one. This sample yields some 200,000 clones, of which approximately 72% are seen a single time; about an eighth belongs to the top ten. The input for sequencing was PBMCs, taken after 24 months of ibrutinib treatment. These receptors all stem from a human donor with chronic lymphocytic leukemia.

CDR3 loop: CASSIGTGMYGYTF. CDR3 DNA: TGTGCCAGTAGTATAGGGACAGGAATGTATGGCTACACCTTC. This sequence joins TRBV19 and TRBJ1-2, with 7 bases identical to TRBD1. CDR3 length: 14 amino acids. V was clipped by 1 base and J by 5 bases; unmatched bases: 4. Germline V CDR1 and CDR2: LNHDA, SQIVND (reference sequence).

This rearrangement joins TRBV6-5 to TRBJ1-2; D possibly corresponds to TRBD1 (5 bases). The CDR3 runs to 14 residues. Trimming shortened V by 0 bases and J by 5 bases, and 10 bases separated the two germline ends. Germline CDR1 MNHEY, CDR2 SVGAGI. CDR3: CASSYSGAGYGYTF. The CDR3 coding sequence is TGTGCCAGCAGTTACTCCGGGGCGGGGTATGGCTACACCTTC.

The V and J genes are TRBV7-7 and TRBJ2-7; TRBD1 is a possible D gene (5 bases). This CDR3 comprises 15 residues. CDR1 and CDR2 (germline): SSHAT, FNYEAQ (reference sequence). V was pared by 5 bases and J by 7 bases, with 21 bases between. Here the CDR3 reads CASSPTPGRAEEQYF. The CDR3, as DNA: TGTGCCAGCAGCCCTACCCCGGGCAGGGCGGAAGAGCAGTACTTC. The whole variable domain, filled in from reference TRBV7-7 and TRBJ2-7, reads GAGVSQSPRYKVTKRGQDVTLRCDPISSHATLYWYQQALGQGPEFLTYFNYEAQPDKSGLPSDRFSAERPEGSISTLTIQRTEQRDSAMYRCASSPTPGRAEEQYFGPGTRLTVT.

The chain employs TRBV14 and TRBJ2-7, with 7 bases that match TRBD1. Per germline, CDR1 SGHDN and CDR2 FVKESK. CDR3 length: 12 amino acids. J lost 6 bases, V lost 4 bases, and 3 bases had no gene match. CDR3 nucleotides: TGTGCCAGCAGCCGAGACAGGGTCGAGCAGTACTTC. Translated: CASSRDRVEQYF.

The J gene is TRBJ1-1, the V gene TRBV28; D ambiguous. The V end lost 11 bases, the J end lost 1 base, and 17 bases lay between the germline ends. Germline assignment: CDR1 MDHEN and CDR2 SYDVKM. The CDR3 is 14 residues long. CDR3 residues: CAVIPPYRNTEAFF. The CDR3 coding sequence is TGTGCCGTCATACCACCCTACCGGAACACTGAAGCTTTCTTT.

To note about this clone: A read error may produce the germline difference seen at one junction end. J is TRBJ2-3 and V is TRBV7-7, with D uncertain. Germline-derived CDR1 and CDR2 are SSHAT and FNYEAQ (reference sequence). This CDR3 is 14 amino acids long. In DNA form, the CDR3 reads TGTGCTAGCAGCTTAGATAGGGGCACAGATACGCAGTATTTT. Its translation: CASSLDRGTDTQYF.

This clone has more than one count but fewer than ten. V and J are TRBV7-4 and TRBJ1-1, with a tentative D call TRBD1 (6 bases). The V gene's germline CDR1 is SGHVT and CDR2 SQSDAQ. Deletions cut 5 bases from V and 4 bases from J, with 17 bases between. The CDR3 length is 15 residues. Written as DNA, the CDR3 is TGTGCCAGCAGCAATGGACAGACGTGGGGCACTGAAGCTTTCTTT. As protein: CASSNGQTWGTEAFF.

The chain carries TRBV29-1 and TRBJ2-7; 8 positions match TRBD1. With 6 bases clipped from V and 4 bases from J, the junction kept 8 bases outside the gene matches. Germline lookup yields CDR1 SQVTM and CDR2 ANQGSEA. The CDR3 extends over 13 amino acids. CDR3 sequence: CSVGGGDRYEQYF. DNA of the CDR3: TGCAGCGTGGGCGGCGGGGACAGGTACGAGCAGTACTTC.

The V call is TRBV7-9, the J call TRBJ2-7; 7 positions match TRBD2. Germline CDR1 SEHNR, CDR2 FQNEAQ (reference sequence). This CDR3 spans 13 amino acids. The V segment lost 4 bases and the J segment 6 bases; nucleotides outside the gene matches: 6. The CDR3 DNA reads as TGTGCCAGCAGCTCCGGGGGGTTCGGCGAGCAGTACTTC. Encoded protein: CASSSGGFGEQYF. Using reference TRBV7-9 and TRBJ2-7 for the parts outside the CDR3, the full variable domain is DTGVSQNPRHKITKRGQNVTFRCDPISEHNRLYWYRQTLGQGPEFLTYFQNEAQLEKSRLLSDRFSAERPKGSFSTLEIQRTEQGDSAMYLCASSSGGFGEQYFGPGTRLTVT.

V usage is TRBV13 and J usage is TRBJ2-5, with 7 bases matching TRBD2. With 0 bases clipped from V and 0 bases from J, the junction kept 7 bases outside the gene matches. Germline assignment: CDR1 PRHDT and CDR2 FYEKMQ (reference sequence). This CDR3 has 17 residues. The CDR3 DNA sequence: TGTGCCAGCAGCTTAGGCGGAGCGGGATCTTACCAAGAGACCCAGTACTTC. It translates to CASSLGGAGSYQETQYF.

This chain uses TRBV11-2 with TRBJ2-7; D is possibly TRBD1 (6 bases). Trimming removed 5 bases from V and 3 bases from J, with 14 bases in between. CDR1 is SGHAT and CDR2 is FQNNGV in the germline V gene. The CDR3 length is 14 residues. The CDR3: CASSASRGLYEQYF. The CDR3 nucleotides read TGTGCCAGCAGCGCGAGCAGGGGCCTCTACGAGCAGTACTTC.

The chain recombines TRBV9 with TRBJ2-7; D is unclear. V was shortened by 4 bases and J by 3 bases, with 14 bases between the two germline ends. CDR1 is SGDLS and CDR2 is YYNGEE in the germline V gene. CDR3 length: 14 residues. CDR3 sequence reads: CASSNTRLSYEQYF. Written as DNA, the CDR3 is TGTGCCAGCAGCAATACAAGACTGAGCTACGAGCAGTACTTC. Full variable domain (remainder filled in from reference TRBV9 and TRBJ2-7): DSGVTQTPKHLITATGQRVTLRCSPRSGDLSVYWYQQSLDQGLQFLIQYYNGEERAKGNILERFSAQQFPDLHSELNLSSLELGDSALYFCASSNTRLSYEQYFGPGTRLTVT.

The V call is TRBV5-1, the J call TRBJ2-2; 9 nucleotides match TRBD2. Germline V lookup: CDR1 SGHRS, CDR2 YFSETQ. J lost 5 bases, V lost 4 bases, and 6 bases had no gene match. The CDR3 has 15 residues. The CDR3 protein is CASSSSGSLTGELFF. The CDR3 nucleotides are TGCGCCAGCAGCAGTAGCGGGAGTTTGACCGGGGAGCTGTTTTTT. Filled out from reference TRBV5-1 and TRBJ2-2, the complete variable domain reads KAGVTQTPRYLIKTRGQQVTLSCSPISGHRSVSWYQQTPGQGLQFLFEYFSETQRNKGNFPGRFSGRQFSNSRSEMNVSTLELGDSALYLCASSSSGSLTGELFFGEGSRLTVL.

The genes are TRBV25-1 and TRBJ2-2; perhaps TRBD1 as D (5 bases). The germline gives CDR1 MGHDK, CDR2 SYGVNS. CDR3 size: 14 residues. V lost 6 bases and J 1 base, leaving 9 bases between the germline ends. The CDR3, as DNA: TGTGCCAGCAGCCCACAGGTGAACACCGGGGAGCTGTTTTTT. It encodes CASSPQVNTGELFF.

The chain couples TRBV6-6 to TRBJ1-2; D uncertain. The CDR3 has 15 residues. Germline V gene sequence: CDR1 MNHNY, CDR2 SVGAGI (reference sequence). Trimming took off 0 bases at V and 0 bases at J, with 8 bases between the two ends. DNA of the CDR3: TGTGCCAGCAGTTACTCGATGAATACTAACTATGGCTACACCTTC. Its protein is CASSYSMNTNYGYTF.

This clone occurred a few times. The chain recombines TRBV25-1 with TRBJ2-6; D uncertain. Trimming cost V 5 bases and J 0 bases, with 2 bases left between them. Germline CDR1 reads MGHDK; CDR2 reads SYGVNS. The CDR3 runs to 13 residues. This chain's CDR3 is CASSNSGANVLTF. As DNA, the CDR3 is TGTGCCAGCAGTAACTCTGGGGCCAACGTCCTGACTTTC.

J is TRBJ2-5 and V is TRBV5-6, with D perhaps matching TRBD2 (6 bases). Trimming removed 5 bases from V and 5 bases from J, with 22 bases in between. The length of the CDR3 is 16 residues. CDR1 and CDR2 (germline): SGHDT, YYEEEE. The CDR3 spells CASSLGTSLLGETQYF. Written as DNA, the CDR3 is TGTGCCAGCAGTCTAGGCACTAGCTTATTAGGGGAGACCCAGTACTTC.

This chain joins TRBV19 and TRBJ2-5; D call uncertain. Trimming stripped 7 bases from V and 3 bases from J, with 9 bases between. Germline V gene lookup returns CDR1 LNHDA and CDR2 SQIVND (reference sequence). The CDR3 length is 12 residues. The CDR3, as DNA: TGTGCCAGTATTGTGACGGAAGAGACCCAGTACTTC. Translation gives CASIVTEETQYF.

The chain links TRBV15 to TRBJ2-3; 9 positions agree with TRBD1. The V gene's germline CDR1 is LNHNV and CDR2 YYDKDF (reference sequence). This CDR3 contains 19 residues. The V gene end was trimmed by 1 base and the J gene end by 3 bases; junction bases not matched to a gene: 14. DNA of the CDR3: TGTGCCACCAGCAGAGGGGCCGGGACAGGGACGGTAGGGACAGATACGCAGTATTTT. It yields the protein CATSRGAGTGTVGTDTQYF.

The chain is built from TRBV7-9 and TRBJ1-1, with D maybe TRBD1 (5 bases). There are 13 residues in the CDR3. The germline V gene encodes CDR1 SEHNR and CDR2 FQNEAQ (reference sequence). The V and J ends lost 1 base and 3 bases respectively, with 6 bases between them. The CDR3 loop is CASSLGGDTEAFF. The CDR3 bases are TGTGCCAGCAGCTTAGGGGGGGACACTGAAGCTTTCTTT. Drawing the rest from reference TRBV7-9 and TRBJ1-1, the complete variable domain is DTGVSQNPRHKITKRGQNVTFRCDPISEHNRLYWYRQTLGQGPEFLTYFQNEAQLEKSRLLSDRFSAERPKGSFSTLEIQRTEQGDSAMYLCASSLGGDTEAFFGQGTRLTVV.

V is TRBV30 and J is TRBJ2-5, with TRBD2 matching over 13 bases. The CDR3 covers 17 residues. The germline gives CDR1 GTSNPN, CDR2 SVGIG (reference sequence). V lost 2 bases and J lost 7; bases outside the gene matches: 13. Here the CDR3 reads CAWSRTSGGHGSGTQYF. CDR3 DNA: TGTGCCTGGAGTCGGACTAGCGGGGGCCACGGTTCGGGGACCCAGTACTTC.

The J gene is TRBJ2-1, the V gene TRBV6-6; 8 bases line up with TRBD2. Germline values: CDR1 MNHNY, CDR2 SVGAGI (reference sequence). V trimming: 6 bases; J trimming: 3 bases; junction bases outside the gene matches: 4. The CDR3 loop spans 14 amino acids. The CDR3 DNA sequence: TGTGCCAGCAGAACTAGCGGAAACTACAATGAGCAGTTCTTC. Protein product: CASRTSGNYNEQFF.

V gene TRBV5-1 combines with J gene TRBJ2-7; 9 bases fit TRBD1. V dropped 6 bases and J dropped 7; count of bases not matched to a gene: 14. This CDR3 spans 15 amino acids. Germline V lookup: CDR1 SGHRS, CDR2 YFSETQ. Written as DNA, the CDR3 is TGCGCCAGCACCCCCGGGACAGGGCGAGCTCATGAGCAGTACTTC. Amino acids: CASTPGTGRAHEQYF.

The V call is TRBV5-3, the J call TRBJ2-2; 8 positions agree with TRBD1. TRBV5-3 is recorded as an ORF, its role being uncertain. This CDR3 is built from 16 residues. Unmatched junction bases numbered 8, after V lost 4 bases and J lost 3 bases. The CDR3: CARSRTDREYTGELFF. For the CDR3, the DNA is TGTGCCAGAAGCCGAACGGACAGGGAGTACACCGGGGAGCTGTTTTTT.

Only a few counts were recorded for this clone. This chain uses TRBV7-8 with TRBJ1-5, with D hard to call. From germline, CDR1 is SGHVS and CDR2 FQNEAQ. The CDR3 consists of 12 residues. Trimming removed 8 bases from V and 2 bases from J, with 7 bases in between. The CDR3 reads CASGEGNQPQHF. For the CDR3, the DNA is TGTGCCAGCGGGGAGGGCAATCAGCCCCAGCATTTT.